This is a list of T cell receptor beta chains from one sample in a study of T cells in Graves' hyperthyroidism and ophthalmopathy. TCRdb re-called the multiplex PCR reads through MiXCR, storing one row per CDR3 protein. The sample holds 550,000 to 800,000 distinct CDR3 sequences; about a sixth are singletons and the top ten take around 8.1%. The sequenced material came from blood. These receptors were obtained from a man between 18 and 29 years old with Graves' hyperthyroidism. Both conserved end residues are part of each CDR3. Fields, in order: J gene, D gene, clone size, V gene, CDR3 DNA, CDR3 protein. D genes are given only for firm matches. Expanded clones get a size class; other rows say once, few or many, or leave the size out.

j_call: TRBJ1-4
d_call: -
clone_size: few
v_call: TRBV2
cdr3_nt: TGTGCCAGCAGGCGACTAGCGAATGAAAAACTGTTTTTT
cdr3_aa: CASRRLANEKLFF

j_call: TRBJ1-1
d_call: -
clone_size: many
v_call: TRBV2
cdr3_nt: TGTGCCAGCAGTGGAAGCAGGGTCACTGAAGCTTTCTTT
cdr3_aa: CASSGSRVTEAFF

j_call: TRBJ2-7
d_call: -
clone_size: many
v_call: TRBV10-3
cdr3_nt: TGTGCCATCAGTGAAGAACTAGCTGGGTACGAGCAGTACTTC
cdr3_aa: CAISEELAGYEQYF

j_call: TRBJ1-1
d_call: -
clone_size: many
v_call: TRBV5-8
cdr3_nt: TGTGCCAGCAGCTTGGTTCCATACTACACTGAAGCTTTCTTT
cdr3_aa: CASSLVPYYTEAFF

j_call: TRBJ2-4
d_call: -
clone_size: few
v_call: TRBV3-1
cdr3_nt: TGTGCCAGCAGCCAGCCGGGACAAAACATTCAGTACTTC
cdr3_aa: CASSQPGQNIQYF

j_call: TRBJ2-7
d_call: -
clone_size: few
v_call: TRBV4-1
cdr3_nt: TGCGCCAGCAGCCAAGAGACCGTGGGGGGGCAGTCCTACGAGCAGTACTTC
cdr3_aa: CASSQETVGGQSYEQYF

j_call: TRBJ2-3
d_call: TRBD2
clone_size: many
v_call: TRBV28
cdr3_nt: TGTGCCAGCAGTTCCCCCTCCCATGGGACTAGCGGGAGTACAGATACGCAGTATTTT
cdr3_aa: CASSSPSHGTSGSTDTQYF

j_call: TRBJ2-4
d_call: TRBD1
clone_size: -
v_call: TRBV6-2/TRBV6-3
cdr3_nt: TGTGCCAGCAGCTGGGACAGGAGAAGCCTACGAAACATTCAGTACTTC
cdr3_aa: CASSWDRRSLRNIQYF

j_call: TRBJ2-1
d_call: -
clone_size: many
v_call: TRBV29-1
cdr3_nt: TGCAGCGCGCGGACAGTGGGGGAGGATGAGCAGTTCTTC
cdr3_aa: CSARTVGEDEQFF

j_call: TRBJ2-1
d_call: -
clone_size: many
v_call: TRBV6-2/TRBV6-3
cdr3_nt: TGTGCCAGCAGCCGGGTCTATGAGCAGTTCTTC
cdr3_aa: CASSRVYEQFF

j_call: TRBJ1-1
d_call: -
clone_size: -
v_call: TRBV6-2/TRBV6-3
cdr3_nt: TGTGCCAGCAGTTACTCAAGAGAATCGAACACTGAAGCTTTCTTT
cdr3_aa: CASSYSRESNTEAFF

j_call: TRBJ2-2
d_call: TRBD2
clone_size: few
v_call: TRBV20-1
cdr3_nt: TGCAGTGCTAGTTTAGCGGGACCGAACACCGGGGAGCTGTTTTTT
cdr3_aa: CSASLAGPNTGELFF

j_call: TRBJ2-5
d_call: -
clone_size: few
v_call: TRBV6-9
cdr3_nt: TGTGCCAGCAGTTACGACAGCGTGCAAGAGACCCAGTACTTC
cdr3_aa: CASSYDSVQETQYF

j_call: TRBJ2-5
d_call: -
clone_size: -
v_call: TRBV10-3
cdr3_nt: TGTGCCATCAGTCAGCGTCTCCAAGAGACCCAGTACTTC
cdr3_aa: CAISQRLQETQYF

j_call: TRBJ2-7
d_call: TRBD2
clone_size: -
v_call: TRBV6-1
cdr3_nt: TGTGCCGTCCCGGAGAGCGGGAGGCAGGACGAGCAGTACTTC
cdr3_aa: CAVPESGRQDEQYF

j_call: TRBJ1-1
d_call: -
clone_size: many
v_call: TRBV6-2/TRBV6-3
cdr3_nt: TGTGCCAGCGGTCCCACCCTTAGTACTGAAGCTTTCTTT
cdr3_aa: CASGPTLSTEAFF

j_call: TRBJ2-7
d_call: TRBD2
clone_size: few
v_call: TRBV3-1
cdr3_nt: TGTGCCAGCAGCCTTGGTGGGACTAGCGGGAGGGCCATCTCCTACGAGCAGTACTTC
cdr3_aa: CASSLGGTSGRAISYEQYF

j_call: TRBJ2-7
d_call: -
clone_size: many
v_call: TRBV30
cdr3_nt: TGTGCCTTCCAGAAGAGCTCCTACGAGCAGTACTTC
cdr3_aa: CAFQKSSYEQYF

j_call: TRBJ2-1
d_call: -
clone_size: few
v_call: TRBV5-6
cdr3_nt: TGTGCCAGCAGCTTGGGAACTGGACAGTTATACAATGAGCAGTTCTTC
cdr3_aa: CASSLGTGQLYNEQFF

j_call: TRBJ2-7
d_call: TRBD1
clone_size: -
v_call: TRBV20-1
cdr3_nt: TGCAGTGCGATGGACAGGATCCGGAGGAACGAGCAGTACTTC
cdr3_aa: CSAMDRIRRNEQYF

j_call: TRBJ2-3
d_call: -
clone_size: -
v_call: TRBV6-1
cdr3_nt: TGTGCCAGCAGTGTCACGAGATTTCGGACAGATACGCAGTATTTT
cdr3_aa: CASSVTRFRTDTQYF

j_call: TRBJ2-1
d_call: -
clone_size: -
v_call: TRBV5-8
cdr3_nt: TGTGCCAGCAGCCCGTGGACCGCTAGCTCCTACAATGAGCAGTTCTTC
cdr3_aa: CASSPWTASSYNEQFF

j_call: TRBJ2-7
d_call: TRBD2
clone_size: many
v_call: TRBV28
cdr3_nt: TGTGCCAGCAGTCTGAACCGACTAGCGGGAGAAAGTGTGTACGAGCAGTACTTC
cdr3_aa: CASSLNRLAGESVYEQYF

j_call: TRBJ2-1
d_call: -
clone_size: -
v_call: TRBV7-6
cdr3_nt: TGTGCCAGCAGCCGCCTCACGGAAAGCTCCTACAATGAGCAGTTCTTC
cdr3_aa: CASSRLTESSYNEQFF

j_call: TRBJ2-7
d_call: TRBD2
clone_size: few
v_call: TRBV13
cdr3_nt: TGTGCCAGCAGCTCCACGACTAGCGGGAGGAGGGACGAGCAGTACTTC
cdr3_aa: CASSSTTSGRRDEQYF

j_call: TRBJ1-4
d_call: -
clone_size: -
v_call: TRBV5-4
cdr3_nt: TGTGCCAGCAGCGAGTCACCGGCAACTAATGAAAAACTGTTTTTT
cdr3_aa: CASSESPATNEKLFF

j_call: TRBJ2-7
d_call: TRBD2
clone_size: many
v_call: TRBV11-2
cdr3_nt: TGTGCCAGCAGCTTACGAATGGGAGGGGAAAACGAGCAGTACTTC
cdr3_aa: CASSLRMGGENEQYF

j_call: TRBJ2-4
d_call: -
clone_size: many
v_call: TRBV7-2
cdr3_nt: TGTGCCAGCAGCGCTGGCCTTGGACAGCCAAACATTCAGTACTTC
cdr3_aa: CASSAGLGQPNIQYF

j_call: TRBJ2-7
d_call: -
clone_size: few
v_call: TRBV27
cdr3_nt: TGTGCCAGCAGAAATACCTCCTACGAGCAGTACTTC
cdr3_aa: CASRNTSYEQYF

j_call: TRBJ2-5
d_call: TRBD2
clone_size: many
v_call: TRBV7-2
cdr3_nt: TGTGCCAGCAGCCCCGCCCTCGGGGGGGGGGCCCAGTACTTC
cdr3_aa: CASSPALGGGAQYF

j_call: TRBJ2-7
d_call: TRBD1
clone_size: many
v_call: TRBV11-2
cdr3_nt: TGTGCCAGCAGCCCTAGAACGACAGGGGGATACTACGAGCAGTACTTC
cdr3_aa: CASSPRTTGGYYEQYF

j_call: TRBJ2-3
d_call: -
clone_size: -
v_call: TRBV12-3/TRBV12-4
cdr3_nt: TGTGCCAGCAGCCTCGTCATGCAGGATACGCAGTATTTT
cdr3_aa: CASSLVMQDTQYF

j_call: TRBJ1-4
d_call: -
clone_size: few
v_call: TRBV25-1
cdr3_nt: TGTGCCAGCAGTAAGCCCCGGGGGCTTGGGGAAAAACTGTTTTTT
cdr3_aa: CASSKPRGLGEKLFF

j_call: TRBJ1-6
d_call: TRBD1
clone_size: -
v_call: TRBV9
cdr3_nt: TGTGCCAGCAGCGAGATGGACAGGGATTCACCCCTCCACTTT
cdr3_aa: CASSEMDRDSPLHF

j_call: TRBJ2-7
d_call: -
clone_size: many
v_call: TRBV6-1
cdr3_nt: TGTGCCAGCAGTGGACGGAACCTTTTTCCTAGGGAGCAGTACTTC
cdr3_aa: CASSGRNLFPREQYF

j_call: TRBJ2-3
d_call: -
clone_size: many
v_call: TRBV11-3
cdr3_nt: TGTGCCAGCAGCCCCAGGGCATCTGGCACAGATACGCAGTATTTT
cdr3_aa: CASSPRASGTDTQYF

j_call: TRBJ1-4
d_call: TRBD1
clone_size: -
v_call: TRBV28
cdr3_nt: TGTGCCAGCAGGTCACTCAGGGGGCGGTCTAATGAAAAACTGTTTTTT
cdr3_aa: CASRSLRGRSNEKLFF

j_call: TRBJ2-2
d_call: -
clone_size: many
v_call: TRBV2
cdr3_nt: TGTGCCAGCAGTGTTGTGAACACCGGGGAGCTGTTTTTT
cdr3_aa: CASSVVNTGELFF

j_call: TRBJ2-7
d_call: TRBD1
clone_size: -
v_call: TRBV7-9
cdr3_nt: TGTGCCAGCAGCCCCCGCTCGGGACAGGGGGCATACGAGCAGTACTTC
cdr3_aa: CASSPRSGQGAYEQYF

j_call: TRBJ1-1
d_call: -
clone_size: many
v_call: TRBV20-1
cdr3_nt: TGCAGTGCCCGTAGGAACACTGAAGCTTTCTTT
cdr3_aa: CSARRNTEAFF

j_call: TRBJ2-1
d_call: TRBD2
clone_size: -
v_call: TRBV28
cdr3_nt: TGTGCCAGCACCCAAAGGACTAGCGGGAACAATGAGCAGTTCTTC
cdr3_aa: CASTQRTSGNNEQFF

j_call: TRBJ2-3
d_call: TRBD1
clone_size: many
v_call: TRBV28
cdr3_nt: TGTGCCAGCAGGCGGGACAGGTTCCCAGATACGCAGTATTTT
cdr3_aa: CASRRDRFPDTQYF

j_call: TRBJ1-1
d_call: -
clone_size: -
v_call: TRBV2
cdr3_nt: TGTGCCAGCAGCTCCAGGGGTGGGAGCACTGAAGCTTTCTTT
cdr3_aa: CASSSRGGSTEAFF

j_call: TRBJ2-1
d_call: TRBD2
clone_size: many
v_call: TRBV7-9
cdr3_nt: TGTGCCAGCAGCCTGGGACTAGCGGTCTGGAGCTCCTACAATGAGCAGTTCTTC
cdr3_aa: CASSLGLAVWSSYNEQFF

j_call: TRBJ2-1
d_call: TRBD2
clone_size: -
v_call: TRBV29-1
cdr3_nt: TGCAGCGTCGGCGAGACTAGCGGGAGGGCCTACAATGAGCAGTTCTTC
cdr3_aa: CSVGETSGRAYNEQFF

j_call: TRBJ1-3
d_call: -
clone_size: -
v_call: TRBV5-1
cdr3_nt: TGCGCCAGCAGGAGGACAGCCTTCTCTGGAAACACCATATATTTT
cdr3_aa: CASRRTAFSGNTIYF

j_call: TRBJ2-6
d_call: -
clone_size: -
v_call: TRBV27
cdr3_nt: TGTGCCAGCAATAGGCCAAACACCTTCTCTGGGGCCAACGTCCTGACTTTC
cdr3_aa: CASNRPNTFSGANVLTF